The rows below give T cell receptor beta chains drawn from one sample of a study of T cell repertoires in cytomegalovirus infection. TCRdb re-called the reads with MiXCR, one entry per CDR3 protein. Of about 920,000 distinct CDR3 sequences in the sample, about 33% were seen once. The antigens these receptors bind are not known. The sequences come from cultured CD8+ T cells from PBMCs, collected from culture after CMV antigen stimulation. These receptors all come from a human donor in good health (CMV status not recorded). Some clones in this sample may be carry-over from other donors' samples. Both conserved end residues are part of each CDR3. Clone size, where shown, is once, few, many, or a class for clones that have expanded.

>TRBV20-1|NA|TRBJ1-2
CSALLTGGTYGYTF
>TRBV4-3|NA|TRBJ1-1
CASSQDMGTTGTEAFF
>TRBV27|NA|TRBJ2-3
CASSWSAGWLGSGGCTDTQYF
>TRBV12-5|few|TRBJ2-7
CASVRGMNNYEQYF
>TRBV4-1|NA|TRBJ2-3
CASSQEAVSTDTQYF
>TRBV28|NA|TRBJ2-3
CASRPGLARSLYTDTQYF
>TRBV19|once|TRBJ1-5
CALGAGGNQPQHF
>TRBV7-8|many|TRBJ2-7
CASSPLSGVAYEQYF
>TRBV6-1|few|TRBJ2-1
CASSWDTNPYNEQFF
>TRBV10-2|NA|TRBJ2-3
CASSDNTQYF
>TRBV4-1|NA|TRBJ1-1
CASSQAGTGGTEAFF
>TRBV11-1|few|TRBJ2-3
CASSIRGGYTDTQYF
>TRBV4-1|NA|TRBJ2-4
CASSQDKVGYIQYF
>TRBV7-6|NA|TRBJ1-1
CASSLPTPGTGGLGTEAFF